One and the same sample provided the 5 T cell receptor beta chains below, sequenced in a study of cytomegalovirus exposure and HLA in healthy donors. Researchers ran the PCR with 60 Vbeta and 13 Jbeta primers. TCRdb's copy holds only in-frame clones and misses some; the assay was immunoSEQ multiplex PCR. The table records around 99,000 clones, over 65% of them present only once. The specimen sequenced was PBMCs. All receptors derive from a man aged 35 to 55 in good health and CMV-seronegative.

This sequence joins TRBV29-1 and TRBJ2-1; 10 bases line up with TRBD2. Germline V gene sequence: CDR1 SQVTM, CDR2 ANQGSEA. This CDR3 region has 15 residues. V lost 7 bases and J lost 2; bases outside the gene matches: 8. CDR3 residues: CSALPLAGAYNEQFF. The CDR3 DNA sequence: TGCAGCGCCCTTCCCCTAGCGGGGGCCTACAATGAGCAGTTCTTC.

This clone showed up just a few times. This chain joins TRBV10-3 and TRBJ1-2; a possible D gene is TRBD1 (5 bases). The ends were cut back, 7 bases at V and 5 bases at J, with 17 bases in the middle. Germline loops: CDR1 ENHRY, CDR2 SYGVKD. This CDR3 is 14 amino acids long. The CDR3 sequence is CAINPGGAGYGYTF. DNA for the CDR3: TGTGCCATCAACCCGGGCGGGGCAGGGTATGGCTACACCTTC.

V and J are TRBV4-1 and TRBJ2-7; tentative D call: TRBD2 (6 bases). Germline loops: CDR1 MGHRA, CDR2 YSYEKL. Trimming removed 0 bases at V and 0 bases at J, with 12 bases between. This CDR3 spans 16 amino acids. CDR3 DNA: TGCGCCAGCAGCCAAGATTGGCGGGGAAGCTCCTACGAGCAGTACTTC. This translates into CASSQDWRGSSYEQYF.

V is TRBV10-3 and J is TRBJ1-2; D might be TRBD1 (5 bases). CDR1 and CDR2 (germline): ENHRY, SYGVKD. Trimming shortened V by 4 bases and J by 0 bases, and 9 bases separated the two germline ends. CDR3 length equals 14 residues. CDR3 bases: TGTGCCATCAGTGTACAGGCTACTAACTATGGCTACACCTTC. It codes for CAISVQATNYGYTF.

This chain connects TRBV28 to TRBJ1-2; weak D call: TRBD1 (5 bases). The germline V gene encodes CDR1 MDHEN and CDR2 SYDVKM. The CDR3 runs to 12 residues. Trimming left V 6 bases short and J 7 bases short, with 12 bases between. Here the CDR3 reads CASRAGVRGYTF. CDR3 in DNA: TGTGCCAGCAGAGCGGGGGTCCGTGGCTACACCTTC.